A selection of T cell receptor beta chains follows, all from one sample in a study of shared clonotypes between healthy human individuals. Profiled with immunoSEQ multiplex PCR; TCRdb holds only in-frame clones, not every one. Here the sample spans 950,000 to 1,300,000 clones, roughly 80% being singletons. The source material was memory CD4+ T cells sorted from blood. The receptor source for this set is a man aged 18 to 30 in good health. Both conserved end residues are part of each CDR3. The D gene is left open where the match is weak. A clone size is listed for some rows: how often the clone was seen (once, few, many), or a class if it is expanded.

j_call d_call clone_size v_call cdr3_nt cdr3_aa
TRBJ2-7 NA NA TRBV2 TGTGCCAGCAGCCCCTTCGACTGGTACGAGCAGTACTTC CASSPFDWYEQYF
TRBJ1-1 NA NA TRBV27 TGTGCCAGCAGTTTTACGGGAGTGAACACTGAAGCTTTCTTT CASSFTGVNTEAFF
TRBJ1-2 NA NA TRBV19 TGTGCCAGTAGTATCCGGGGTTCCGTTCCCTATGGCTACACCTTC CASSIRGSVPYGYTF
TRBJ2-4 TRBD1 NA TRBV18 TGTGCCAGCTCACCACCTTCCGTACAGGGGCAAGCCAAAAACATTCAGTACTTC CASSPPSVQGQAKNIQYF
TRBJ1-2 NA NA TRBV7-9 TGTGCCAGCAGCTTAGGACAGGACGCCATTAATTCTTACACCTTC CASSLGQDAINSYTF
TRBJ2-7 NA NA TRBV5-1 TGCGCCAGCAGCTTGACCGAGGGGTCCTACGAGCAGTACTTC CASSLTEGSYEQYF
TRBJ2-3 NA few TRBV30 TGTGCCTGGAGTCGCGCAGATACGCAGTATTTT CAWSRADTQYF
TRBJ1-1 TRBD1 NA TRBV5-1 TGCGCCAGCAGCCCCCAGGGGGCTAGCACTGAAGCTTTCTTT CASSPQGASTEAFF
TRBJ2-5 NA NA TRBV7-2 TGTGCCAGCAGCAGAGCCCCGGGACAAGAAGAGACCCAGTACTTC CASSRAPGQEETQYF
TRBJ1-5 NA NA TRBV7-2 TGTGCCAGCAGCTTAGGTGGGGGAGCGGAACAGCCCCAGCATTTT CASSLGGGAEQPQHF
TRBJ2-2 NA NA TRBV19 TGTGCCAGTAGATCCGGGACACCGAACACCGGGGAGCTGTTTTTT CASRSGTPNTGELFF
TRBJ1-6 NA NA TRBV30 TGTGCCTGGAGTGTGGGACATAATTCACCCCTCCACTTT CAWSVGHNSPLHF
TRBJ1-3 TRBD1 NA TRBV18 TGTGCCAGCTCACCTCAACTCGGACAGGGGGCTGGAAACACCATATATTTT CASSPQLGQGAGNTIYF
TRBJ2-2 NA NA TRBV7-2 TGTGCCAGCAGCCCACAGGGTTCGAACACCGGGGAGCTGTTTTTT CASSPQGSNTGELFF
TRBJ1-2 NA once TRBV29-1 TGCAGCGCCGAAAAGGACTATGGCTACACCTTC CSAEKDYGYTF
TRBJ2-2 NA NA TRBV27 TGTGCCAGCAGTTCGCTCGGGATGAACACCGGGGAGCTGTTTTTT CASSSLGMNTGELFF
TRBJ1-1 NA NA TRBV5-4 TGTGCCAGCAGCTTGGGACGAGAAGCTTTCTTT CASSLGREAFF
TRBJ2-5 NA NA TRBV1 TGCACCAGCAGCCAAGATGAGGGGTACCTAGGCCAAGAGACCCAGTACTTC CTSSQDEGYLGQETQYF
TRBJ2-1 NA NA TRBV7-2 TGTGCCAGCAGCTTAACGGCGGACAGCTCCTACAATGAGCAGTTCTTC CASSLTADSSYNEQFF
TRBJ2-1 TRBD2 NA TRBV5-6 TGTGCCAGCAGCCCTCCCACACGGCTAGCGGGATTTCACAATGAGCAGTTCTTC CASSPPTRLAGFHNEQFF
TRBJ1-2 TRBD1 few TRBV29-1 TGCAGCATAGTCCCGGGACAGGGACTCTATGGCTACACCTTC CSIVPGQGLYGYTF
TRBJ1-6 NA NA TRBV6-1 TGTGCCAGCAGTGAATTCAGGAATTCACCCCTCCACTTT CASSEFRNSPLHF
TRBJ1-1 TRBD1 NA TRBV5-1 TGCGCCAGCAGCGTAACCGGGACAGGGGGCAGGCGGGGCACTGAAGCTTTCTTT CASSVTGTGGRRGTEAFF
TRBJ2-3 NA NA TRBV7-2 TGTGCCAGCAGCTATGGGGGAGTTGGGGCAGATACGCAGTATTTT CASSYGGVGADTQYF
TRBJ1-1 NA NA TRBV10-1 TGCGCCAGCAGTGAGTCCGGGGCGTCTGAAGCTTTCTTT CASSESGASEAFF
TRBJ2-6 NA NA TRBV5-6 TGTGCCAGCAGCTTGCAGGGGCCCCGCTCGGAGGCCAACGTCCTGACTTTC CASSLQGPRSEANVLTF
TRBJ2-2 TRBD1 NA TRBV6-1 TGTGCCAGCAGTGAAAGGGGACAGGGGGCCGGGGAGCTGTTTTTT CASSERGQGAGELFF
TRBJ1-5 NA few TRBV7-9 TGTGCCAGCAGCGAGGCGGGGTTTGGCAATCAGCCCCAGCATTTT CASSEAGFGNQPQHF
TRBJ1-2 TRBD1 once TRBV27 TGTGCCAGCAGTGCTAGTAGGACAGGGGTTTTGAGCACCTTC CASSASRTGVLSTF
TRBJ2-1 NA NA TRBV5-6 TGTGCCAGCAGCTTCACTGCGGGGGCCGCCTACAATGAGCAGTTCTTC CASSFTAGAAYNEQFF
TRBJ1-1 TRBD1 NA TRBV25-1 TGTGCCAGCAGTTTTGGACAGGGGGGGGCTTTCTTT CASSFGQGGAFF
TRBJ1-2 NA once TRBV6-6 TGTGCCAGCAGTTGGAGAGGTGTTCGGGGCTACACCTTC CASSWRGVRGYTF
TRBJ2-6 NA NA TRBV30 TGTGCCTCATTGGGCACAGGTCAATCGTCTCGTGGGGCCAACGTCCTGACTTTC CASLGTGQSSRGANVLTF
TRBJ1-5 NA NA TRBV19 TGTGCCAGTAGTATAAACCGGTATAGCAATCAGCCCCAGCATTTT CASSINRYSNQPQHF
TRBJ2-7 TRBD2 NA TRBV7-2 TGTGCCAGCAGCCCACAACTAGCGGGAGGGGACAACTACGAGCAGTACTTC CASSPQLAGGDNYEQYF
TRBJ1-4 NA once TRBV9 TGTGCCAGCAGCGTATGGGGCGACAATGAAAAACTGTTTTTT CASSVWGDNEKLFF
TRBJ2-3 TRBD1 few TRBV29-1 TGCAGCGTTGAAGAAGTATCGAGACAGGGTACAGATACGCAGTATTTT CSVEEVSRQGTDTQYF
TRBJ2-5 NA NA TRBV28 TGTGCCAGCAGTTCCTTGATGGCGACCCAGTACTTC CASSSLMATQYF
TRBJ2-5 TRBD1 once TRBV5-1 TGCGCCAGCAGCCTACAGGGGGCTGGTGGGGAGACCCAGTACTTC CASSLQGAGGETQYF
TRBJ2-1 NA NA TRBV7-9 TGTGCCAGCAGCTCTAAGGGGAAGGAGTCCCGTGGGTCCTACAATGAGCAGTTCTTC CASSSKGKESRGSYNEQFF
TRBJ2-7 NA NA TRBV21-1 TGTGCCAGCGGCCGGGACAGGGGGCGCGAGCAGTACTTC CASGRDRGREQYF
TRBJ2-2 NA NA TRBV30 TGTGCCTGGAGTTCTAAGTGGGAGCTGTTTTTT CAWSSKWELFF
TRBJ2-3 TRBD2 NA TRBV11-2 TGTGCCAGCAGCCTGGGGACTAGCGGGACAAGAACGCAGTATTTT CASSLGTSGTRTQYF
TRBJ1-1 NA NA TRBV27 TGTGCCAGCAGTAAGTACAGGGTGGGAACTGACACTGAAGCTTTCTTT CASSKYRVGTDTEAFF
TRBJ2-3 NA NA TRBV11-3 TGTGCCAGCAGCGTAAACGCCATCACAGATACGCAGTATTTT CASSVNAITDTQYF
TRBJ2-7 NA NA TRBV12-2 TGTGCAAGTCGCTCGCCCCCGGGACAGGGAACCTACGAGCAGTACTTC CASRSPPGQGTYEQYF
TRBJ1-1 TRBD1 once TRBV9 TGTGCCAGCAGCAGGACAGGACCCATGAACACTGAAGCTTTCTTT CASSRTGPMNTEAFF
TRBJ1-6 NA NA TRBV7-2 TGTGCCAGCAGCTTGACAGTAGGATTCCCCCTCCACTTT CASSLTVGFPLHF
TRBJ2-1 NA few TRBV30 TGTGCCTGGAGTTTTGGCCGCGATGAGCAGTTCTTC CAWSFGRDEQFF
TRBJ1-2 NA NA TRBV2 TGTGCCAGCAGTCGGGACACCCGCTATGGCTACACCTTC CASSRDTRYGYTF
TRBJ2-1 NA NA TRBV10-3 TGTGCCATCAGTGGTGAGACTACCTACAATGAGCAGTTCTTC CAISGETTYNEQFF